What follows describes a single T cell receptor beta chain. The record originates from a study of blood T cell repertoires in COVID-19. Sequencing used immunoSEQ multiplex PCR; TCRdb keeps in-frame clones, though not all of them. Here the sample spans some 110,000 clones, 75% to 90% being singletons. CDR1 is KGHSH and CDR2 is LQKENI in the germline V gene. The length of the CDR3 is 13 residues. V was shortened by 6 bases and J by 4 bases, with 12 bases between the two germline ends. V and J are TRBV18 and TRBJ2-5; D remains unclear. The clonotype originates from a human donor in a cohort sampled during active COVID-19. Sequenced: peripheral blood. The CDR3 DNA sequence: TGTGCCAGCTCCCTAAACCCAAGAGAGACCCAGTACTTC. It encodes CASSLNPRETQYF.